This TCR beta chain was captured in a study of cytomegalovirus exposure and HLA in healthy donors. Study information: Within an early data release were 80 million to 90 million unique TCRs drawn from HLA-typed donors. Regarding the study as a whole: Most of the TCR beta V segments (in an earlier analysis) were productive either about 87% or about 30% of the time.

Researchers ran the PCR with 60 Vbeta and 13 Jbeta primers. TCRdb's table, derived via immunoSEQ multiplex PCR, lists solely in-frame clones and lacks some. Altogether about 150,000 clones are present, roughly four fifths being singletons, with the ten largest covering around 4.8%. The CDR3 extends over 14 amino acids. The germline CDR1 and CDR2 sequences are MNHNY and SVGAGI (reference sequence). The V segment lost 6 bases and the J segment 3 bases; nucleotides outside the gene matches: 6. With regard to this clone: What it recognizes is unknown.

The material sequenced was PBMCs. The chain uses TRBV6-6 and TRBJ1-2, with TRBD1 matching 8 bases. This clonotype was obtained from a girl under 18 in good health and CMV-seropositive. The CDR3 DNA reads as TGTGCCAGCAGGGGATCGGGACAGGACTATGGCTACACCTTC. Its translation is CASRGSGQDYGYTF.